This T cell receptor beta chain derives from a study of T cell changes during pregnancy in multiple sclerosis. Method: immunoSEQ multiplex PCR; TCRdb's copy keeps in-frame clones and lacks some. The sample records 100,000 or so clones, around 92% being singletons. As for this clone: A junction end diverges from the germline sequence, so it may reflect a read error.

The source of this sequence is a female donor with multiple sclerosis, enrolled in a pregnancy study. Sequences were derived from peripheral blood, sampled in the second trimester of pregnancy.

DNA of the CDR3: TGTGCTAGCAGCGCTCTGAGTACCACCGGGGAGCTGTTTTTT. It encodes CASSALSTTGELFF. The V call is TRBV7-7, the J call TRBJ2-2; the D is unclear. Looked up from germline, CDR1 is SSHAT and CDR2 is FNYEAQ (reference sequence). CDR3 length: 14 amino acids.